This T cell receptor beta chain came from a study of OX40 agonist ivuxolimab in advanced cancers. Concerning the study at large: The costimulatory receptor OX40 (CD134) was targeted by ivuxolimab, a fully human IgG2 agonistic monoclonal antibody. The purpose of peripheral TCRbeta sequencing was to test whether ivuxolimab changed TCR sequence diversity and led to clonal T-cell expansion. Among the 50 to 55 dose-escalation patients, some 19 had hepatocellular carcinoma, roughly 15 melanoma, 9 renal cell carcinoma and 9 head and neck cancer. The dose-escalation cohort was approximately 83% male with a mean age of about 60 years, ranging from about 20 to 85. Three dose-escalation patients achieved partial responses, one with hepatocellular carcinoma and two with cutaneous melanoma. Intravenous ivuxolimab was administered to patients every 2 weeks at six dose levels: 0.01, 0.1, 0.3, 1.5, 3 and 10 mg/kg. The paper describes the monotherapy dose-escalation part (N = 52 patients) of the phase I trial of ivuxolimab. Prior anti-PD-1, anti-PD-L1 or anti-CTLA-4 therapy was permitted, and about two fifths of dose-escalation patients had received checkpoint inhibitors. Results and caveats for the whole study, not just this receptor: At doses from 0.1 to 3.0 mg/kg, clonal expansion was seen in both CD4+ and CD8+ blood T cells between baseline and week 6. Low levels of normalized T-cell clonal expansion were also shown by some nonresponding patients. After ivuxolimab, CD8+ T cells had more expanded clones than CD4+ T cells on average. Which antigens the clonally expanded peripheral T cells were specific for was not determined. In partial responders in the 0.1-3.0 mg/kg groups, normalized peripheral clonal expansion was found to be among the lowest, especially among CD8+ T cells.

The trial excluded patients who had a history of autoimmune disease or who were on systemic immunosuppression. Peripheral blood for TCR sequencing was collected from all dose cohorts at baseline, on cycle 4 day 1, and on cycle 7 day 1. Samples were obtained from an open-label, multicenter, first-in-human phase I dose-escalation trial of ivuxolimab. Adults with locally advanced or metastatic melanoma, renal cell, hepatocellular, or head and neck squamous cell carcinoma were enrolled in the trial. CD4+ and CD8+ T cells were sorted separately from peripheral blood before TCR sequencing. V and J are truncated by 1 base and 0 bases respectively, leaving an intervening sequence of 11 bases. CDR3 length: 15 amino acids, cysteine to phenylalanine. Only the CDR3 region is kept as DNA, spanning 45 bases read in frame from base 1. As encoded in the germline V gene, CDR1 is SGHRS while CDR2 is YFSETQ. With respect to this clone: The antigen it recognizes is unknown. One base away there is no much larger clone; base qualities are not given.

Genomic DNA was isolated from the sorted cells so that the TCRbeta CDR3 region could be sequenced. The immunoSEQ Assay was used to sequence the TCRbeta CDR3 regions. TCRdb limited this immuneACCESS table to in-frame rearrangements with V and J called. A share of clones is missing; checked studies link under half to unresolved V genes, and the rest is unexplained. The sample table lists tens of thousands of clones, roughly nine tenths of them with a count of one. The ten largest clones represent more than 15% of the sample. This receptor was taken from an adult with an advanced solid tumor such as melanoma, head and neck, liver or kidney cancer. This chain is built from TRBV5-1 and TRBJ2-7, with a weak D call of TRBD1 (6 bases match). The sequencing used CD4+ or CD8+ T cells sorted from blood, collected in a trial of the OX40 agonist ivuxolimab. The nucleotide sequence reads as follows: TGCGCCAGCAGCTTGCTCCAGGGGAGCTCCTACGAGCAGTACTTC. Translated, it reads CASSLLQGSSYEQYF.